One and the same sample provided the 20 T cell receptor beta chains below, sequenced in a study of blood T cell repertoires in COVID-19. Data came from immunoSEQ multiplex PCR; TCRdb stores just in-frame clones and leaves some out. The table has about 280,000 clones, approximately 83% seen once. Sequenced sample: peripheral blood. The receptors shown here come from a woman in her 70s with acute or convalescent COVID-19.

This clone was seen once. The rearrangement links TRBV15 to TRBJ2-7, with 8 nucleotides matching TRBD2. Germline CDR1 is LNHNV and CDR2 is YYDKDF (reference sequence). The V and J ends lost 1 base and 4 bases, in that order; junction bases with no gene match: 6. The CDR3 is 15 residues long. CDR3 bases: TGTGCCACCAGCAGAGGTCAGGCGGGGGGTTACGAGCAGTACTTC. Protein: CATSRGQAGGYEQYF.

V gene TRBV7-9 combines with J gene TRBJ1-5; 8 positions agree with TRBD1. CDR3 length equals 13 residues. The ends lost 8 bases at V and 6 bases at J; junction bases unmatched: 6. Germline lookup yields CDR1 SEHNR and CDR2 FQNEAQ (reference sequence). CDR3 residues: CASLGQEGQPQHF. The CDR3 bases are TGTGCCAGCTTGGGACAGGAAGGTCAGCCCCAGCATTTT.

The genes are TRBV6-6 and TRBJ2-7; 8 bases are a match to TRBD2. The V and J ends lost 5 bases and 0 bases, in that order; junction bases with no gene match: 15. Per germline, CDR1 MNHNY and CDR2 SVGAGI (reference sequence). The CDR3 length is 18 residues. The CDR3 bases are TGTGCCAGCAGTCCACCGCCGGGGCGCGGGGGGCCCTCCTACGAGCAGTACTTC. Its protein is CASSPPPGRGGPSYEQYF.

This sequence joins TRBV7-2 and TRBJ2-3; 7 nucleotides agree with TRBD2. This CDR3 has 17 amino acids. V was clipped by 6 bases and J by 7 bases; unmatched bases: 19. The germline V gene encodes CDR1 SGHTA and CDR2 FQGNSA. The CDR3: CASSNKVVQRGGNTQYF. The CDR3 nucleotides read TGTGCCAGCAGTAATAAGGTGGTCCAGCGGGGTGGGAATACGCAGTATTTT.

CDR3 coding DNA: TGCAGCGTCGCGGCTACCGGGACTAGCGGGGGGGGTTCGGAGACCCAGTACTTC. It translates to CSVAATGTSGGGSETQYF. The genes are TRBV29-1 and TRBJ2-5; TRBD2 aligns across 16 bases. The germline gives CDR1 SQVTM, CDR2 ANQGSEA. Trimming removed 6 bases from V and 5 bases from J; junction bases left unmatched: 15. This CDR3 is 18 amino acids long. Looking up the rest from reference TRBV29-1 and TRBJ2-5 gives the full variable domain: SAVISQKPSRDICQRGTSLTIQCQVDSQVTMMFWYRQQPGQSLTLIATANQGSEATYESGFVIDKFPISRPNLTFSTLTVSNMSPEDSSIYLCSVAATGTSGGGSETQYFGPGTRLLVL.

The chain carries TRBV25-1 and TRBJ1-2; 8 bases fit TRBD1. The CDR3 runs 13 residues. Per germline, CDR1 MGHDK and CDR2 SYGVNS. Trimming removed 5 bases from V and 4 bases from J; junction bases left unmatched: 3. The CDR3 is CASSPDRGYGYTF. CDR3 DNA sequence: TGTGCCAGCAGTCCAGACAGGGGCTATGGCTACACCTTC.

This chain joins TRBV4-2 and TRBJ2-3; TRBD2 aligns across 10 bases. Germline loops: CDR1 LGHNA, CDR2 YNFKEQ. The CDR3 has 17 residues. V gave up 3 bases and J gave up 3 bases; unmatched junction bases: 9. The CDR3 protein is CASSHMNSGGTTDTQYF. In DNA form, the CDR3 reads TGTGCCAGCAGCCACATGAATAGCGGGGGGACTACAGATACGCAGTATTTT.

For this clone: This sample also contains other DNA sequences that code for the same CDR3. V usage is TRBV14 and J usage is TRBJ1-2, with D uncertain. The V gene lost 6 bases and the J gene lost 4 bases, with 12 bases spanning the gap. This CDR3 region has 13 residues. The V gene's germline CDR1 is SGHDN and CDR2 FVKESK. Written as DNA, the CDR3 is TGTGCCAGCAGTCCCCAACGAGGCTATGGCTACACCTTC. It yields the protein CASSPQRGYGYTF.

The V and J genes are TRBV6-5 and TRBJ1-1, with TRBD1 matching over 7 bases. This CDR3 is built from 14 residues. Germline V CDR1 and CDR2: MNHEY, SVGAGI. V trimming: 5 bases; J trimming: 4 bases; junction bases outside the gene matches: 7. CDR3 in amino acids: CASSRRGRSTEAFF. The CDR3 DNA follows: TGTGCCAGCAGTAGAAGGGGGCGAAGCACTGAAGCTTTCTTT.

The V gene is TRBV11-2, the J gene TRBJ2-7; TRBD2 is a possible D gene (5 bases). Trimming took off 3 bases at V and 12 bases at J, with 12 bases between the two ends. The CDR3 runs to 11 residues. Germline-derived CDR1 and CDR2 are SGHAT and FQNNGV. CDR3: CASSFGLGPYF. In DNA form, the CDR3 reads TGTGCCAGCAGCTTCGGACTTGGGCCGTACTTC.

J is TRBJ1-2 and V is TRBV3-1 (or the pseudogene TRBV3-2); 8 positions agree with TRBD1. Germline loops: CDR1 LGHDT, CDR2 YNNKEL (reference sequence). There are 16 residues in the CDR3. Trimming took 3 bases from V and 8 from J; bases not matched to a gene: 14. This CDR3 reads CASSHLGAGGEFGYTF. The CDR3 DNA is TGTGCCAGCAGCCATCTCGGGGCAGGGGGCGAGTTCGGCTACACCTTC.

This clone was found once. The V call is TRBV7-6, the J call TRBJ1-6, with unresolved D. This CDR3 is built from 15 residues. Germline lookup yields CDR1 SGHVS and CDR2 FNYEAQ. The ends were cut back, 3 bases at V and 7 bases at J, with 13 bases in the middle. The CDR3 loop is CASSLVGGGNSPLHF. The CDR3 nucleotides are TGTGCCAGCAGCTTGGTGGGAGGCGGAAATTCACCCCTCCACTTT. The full variable domain, rest sourced from reference TRBV7-6 and TRBJ1-6, is GAGVSQSPRYKVTKRGQDVALRCDPISGHVSLYWYRQALGQGPEFLTYFNYEAQQDKSGLPNDRFSAERPEGSISTLTIQRTEQRDSAMYRCASSLVGGGNSPLHFGNGTRLTVT.

J is TRBJ1-2 and V is TRBV7-2, with 7 positions matching TRBD1. The J segment lost 5 bases and the V segment lost 8 bases, leaving 8 bases of the junction unmatched. The germline V gene has CDR1 SGHTA and CDR2 FQGNSA. The CDR3 is 13 residues long. In nucleotides, the CDR3 is TGTGCCAGCGAGGGGGCTGGGAGGTATGGCTACACCTTC. It yields the protein CASEGAGRYGYTF.

The V gene is TRBV4-1, the J gene TRBJ1-1; D ambiguous. CDR1 MGHRA and CDR2 YSYEKL come from the germline V gene. The CDR3 contains 13 residues. Deletions cut 1 base from V and 4 bases from J, with 7 bases between. The CDR3 DNA sequence: TGCGCCAGCAGCCAAGCGGTCATCACTGAAGCTTTCTTT. It codes for CASSQAVITEAFF.

The CDR3 spells CASSFGPASGADTQYF. DNA of the CDR3: TGCGCCAGCAGCTTCGGTCCCGCGTCCGGTGCAGATACGCAGTATTTT. The genes are TRBV5-1 and TRBJ2-3; D is undetermined. The CDR3 has 16 amino acids. Germline V lookup: CDR1 SGHRS, CDR2 YFSETQ. V was cut by 2 bases and J by 4 bases, with 17 bases left in between.

V usage is TRBV6-1 and J usage is TRBJ1-5, with no clear D. CDR3 length equals 15 residues. V was pared by 1 base and J by 6 bases, with 13 bases between. The germline CDR1 and CDR2 sequences are MNHNS and SASEGT. The CDR3 sequence: CASSEVRVGVQPQHF. CDR3 coding DNA: TGTGCCAGCAGTGAAGTTCGGGTAGGAGTTCAGCCCCAGCATTTT.

This chain links TRBV12-5 with TRBJ2-5; D uncertain. V was pared by 1 base and J by 2 bases, with 5 bases between. CDR1 is LGHNT and CDR2 is FRNRAP in the germline V gene. The CDR3 consists of 13 residues. The CDR3 coding sequence is TGTGCTAGTGGTTTGGGTATTCAAGAGACCCAGTACTTC. It yields the protein CASGLGIQETQYF.

The rearrangement links TRBV2 to TRBJ2-5; the match to TRBD2 covers 12 bases. This CDR3 is built from 16 residues. With 4 bases clipped from V and 5 bases from J, the junction kept 8 bases outside the gene matches. Germline V gene data show CDR1 as SNHLY and CDR2 as FYNNEI. The CDR3 DNA follows: TGTGCCAGCAGTGGTCGGCTAGCGGGGGGGCCGGAGACCCAGTACTTC. Amino acids: CASSGRLAGGPETQYF.

CDR3 coding DNA: TGTGCCACCAGTGATGGAGGAAGGCCCCAGCATTTT. Translation gives CATSDGGRPQHF. The chain employs TRBV24-1 and TRBJ1-5; no definite D call. The V gene's germline CDR1 is KGHDR and CDR2 SFDVKD. Trimming stripped 3 bases from V and 9 bases from J, with 8 bases between. This CDR3 comprises 12 residues.

The rearrangement joins TRBV20-1 to TRBJ2-1; D perhaps matches TRBD2 (7 bases). Germline V gene data show CDR1 as DFQATT and CDR2 as SNEGSKA (reference sequence). This CDR3 has 11 residues. Trimming shortened V by 6 bases and J by 10 bases, and 13 bases separated the two germline ends. CDR3 loop: CSARGGGEQFF. The CDR3, as DNA: TGCAGTGCCCGAGGGGGGGGAGAGCAGTTCTTC.